These 28 T cell receptor beta chains originate from one sample sequenced in a study of T cells in localized non-small cell lung cancer. Profiled with immunoSEQ multiplex PCR; TCRdb holds only in-frame clones, not every one. The sample includes fewer than 45,000 clones, about 88% of them seen just once. Sequenced material: peripheral blood, taken before any cancer treatment. The receptors come from a female donor of 60 years or more with stage I squamous cell lung carcinoma.

The chain couples TRBV11-1 to TRBJ2-1; D perhaps matches TRBD2 (5 bases). The germline V and J ends were trimmed by 1 base and 8 bases, with 15 bases remaining between them. Germline V gene data show CDR1 as SGHAT and CDR2 as FQDESV (reference sequence). CDR3 length: 15 residues. The CDR3 region is CASSLEGGSGYEQFF. CDR3 in DNA: TGTGCCAGCAGCTTAGAGGGTGGGAGTGGATATGAGCAGTTCTTC.

The count of this clone is one. The rearrangement uses TRBV7-8 and TRBJ2-1; D gene uncertain. Per the germline V gene, CDR1 is SGHVS and CDR2 is FQNEAQ. This CDR3 contains 12 residues. V shed 0 bases and J shed 9 bases, with 6 bases lying between them. The CDR3 nucleotides read TGTGCCAGCAGCTTAGCGTCGAGTGAGCAGTTCTTC. Protein sequence: CASSLASSEQFF.

CDR3 residues: CASSSGTSGTNEQFF. The DNA of the CDR3 is TGTGCCAGCAGTTCCGGGACTAGCGGGACAAATGAGCAGTTCTTC. This chain links TRBV7-2 with TRBJ2-1; 13 bases line up with TRBD2. The CDR3 contains 15 residues. The germline gives CDR1 SGHTA, CDR2 FQGNSA. With V trimmed by 6 bases and J by 7 bases, 6 bases remained unmatched.

This chain links TRBV4-3 with TRBJ2-7; 13 positions match TRBD2. Germline V CDR1 and CDR2: LGHNA, YSLEER. Trimming removed 3 bases from V and 6 bases from J; junction bases left unmatched: 5. The CDR3 is 15 amino acids. For the CDR3, the DNA is TGCGCCAGCAGCCACCCCGGACTAGCGGGAGCCGAGCAGTACTTC. As protein: CASSHPGLAGAEQYF.

For the CDR3, the DNA is TGCGCCAGCAGCACTCGGACTAGCGGTGCCACAGATACGCAGTATTTT. This translates into CASSTRTSGATDTQYF. V usage is TRBV5-1 and J usage is TRBJ2-3; 10 bases align to TRBD2. The J segment lost 2 bases and the V segment lost 4 bases, leaving 7 bases of the junction unmatched. This CDR3 has 16 amino acids. Germline loops: CDR1 SGHRS, CDR2 YFSETQ.

This chain joins TRBV18 and TRBJ2-1; TRBD1 matches 8 bases. Trimming at V came to 3 bases and at J to 12 bases, leaving 4 bases not matched to a gene. Germline CDR1 KGHSH, CDR2 LQKENI. The CDR3 runs to 12 residues. The chain's CDR3 is CASSPQGALQFF. In DNA form, the CDR3 reads TGTGCCAGCTCACCCCAGGGGGCTCTGCAGTTCTTC.

The rearrangement uses TRBV19 and TRBJ2-7; TRBD1 or TRBD2 may be the D gene (5 bases each). CDR3 length: 15 residues. The V end was cut by 5 bases, the J end by 1 base, with 15 bases between. Germline lookup yields CDR1 LNHDA and CDR2 SQIVND (reference sequence). CDR3 bases: TGTGCCAGTAGTCTACGGACACCGGGATCCTACGAGCAGTACTTC. Protein: CASSLRTPGSYEQYF.

The chain combines TRBV29-1 with TRBJ1-1; tentative D call: TRBD1 (5 bases). The CDR3 extends over 11 amino acids. Germline loops: CDR1 SQVTM, CDR2 ANQGSEA. Trimming pared 7 bases from V and 2 bases from J, leaving 8 bases between. CDR3 residues: CSGGSNTEAFF. As DNA, the CDR3 is TGCAGCGGGGGGTCTAACACTGAAGCTTTCTTT. The full variable domain, its missing parts supplied by reference TRBV29-1 and TRBJ1-1, is SAVISQKPSRDICQRGTSLTIQCQVDSQVTMMFWYRQQPGQSLTLIATANQGSEATYESGFVIDKFPISRPNLTFSTLTVSNMSPEDSSIYLCSGGSNTEAFFGQGTRLTVV.

The chain recombines TRBV14 with TRBJ2-2; TRBD1 matches 7 bases. CDR1 and CDR2 (germline): SGHDN, FVKESK. The V and J ends lost 6 bases and 4 bases, in that order; junction bases with no gene match: 8. This CDR3 region has 15 residues. The CDR3 bases are TGTGCCAGCAGGACAGGGATGGAAAGCACCGGGGAGCTGTTTTTT. It is translated as CASRTGMESTGELFF.

V gene TRBV6-5 combines with J gene TRBJ2-1; weak D call: TRBD2 (6 bases). V lost 5 bases and J lost 4, with 9 bases in between. CDR1 is MNHEY and CDR2 is SVGAGI in the germline V gene. The CDR3 is 13 residues long. CDR3 sequence reads: CASSGGLYNEQFF. In DNA form, the CDR3 reads TGTGCCAGCAGTGGGGGACTTTACAATGAGCAGTTCTTC.

The CDR3 sequence is CASSVGGNNQPQHF. The CDR3 DNA follows: TGTGCCAGCAGTGTCGGGGGTAACAATCAGCCCCAGCATTTT. V is TRBV2 and J is TRBJ1-5, with D perhaps TRBD1 (5 bases). Trimming left V 4 bases short and J 3 bases short, with 10 bases between. Germline CDR1 reads SNHLY; CDR2 reads FYNNEI. This CDR3 has 14 amino acids. Full variable domain (rest looked up from reference TRBV2 and TRBJ1-5): EPEVTQTPSHQVTQMGQEVILRCVPISNHLYFYWYRQILGQKVEFLVSFYNNEISEKSEIFDDQFSVERPDGSNFTLKIRSTKLEDSAMYFCASSVGGNNQPQHFGDGTRLSIL.

In its sample, this clone was seen once. The gene calls are TRBV7-2 and TRBJ1-5, with TRBD1 identical over 8 bases. This CDR3 has 15 residues. Trimming removed 3 bases from V and 3 bases from J; junction bases left unmatched: 4. Germline CDR1 reads SGHTA; CDR2 reads FQGNSA. The CDR3 nucleotides read TGTGCCAGCAGCTTCGACAGGGGCCCCAATCAGCCCCAGCATTTT. This encodes CASSFDRGPNQPQHF.

The chain uses TRBV29-1 and TRBJ1-4; D is perhaps TRBD1 (6 bases). V was pared by 1 base and J by 8 bases, with 11 bases between. The CDR3 extends over 13 amino acids. CDR1 is SQVTM, CDR2 ANQGSEA, per germline. The CDR3 DNA follows: TGCAGCGTTGAAGGGGGGGCGGGGGAAAAACTGTTTTTT. Protein: CSVEGGAGEKLFF.

V gene TRBV7-8 combines with J gene TRBJ2-3, with D possibly matching TRBD2 (7 bases). CDR1 is SGHVS and CDR2 is FQNEAQ in the germline V gene. Trimming left V 2 bases short and J 5 bases short, with 14 bases between. CDR3 length: 15 amino acids. The CDR3 is CASSLIQGGGDTQYF. CDR3 DNA sequence: TGTGCCAGCAGCTTAATCCAGGGAGGGGGAGATACGCAGTATTTT.

The rearrangement joins TRBV5-6 to TRBJ2-5; D gene unclear. This CDR3 has 14 residues. The V and J ends lost 4 bases and 5 bases respectively, with 15 bases between them. Per germline, CDR1 SGHDT and CDR2 YYEEEE. The CDR3 DNA follows: TGTGCCAGCAGCCTGACCCCCACCGGGGAGACCCAGTACTTC. The encoded protein is CASSLTPTGETQYF.

This clone appeared a single time. The V and J genes are TRBV4-2 and TRBJ2-3; 11 bases match TRBD2. Germline-derived CDR1 and CDR2 are LGHNA and YNFKEQ. After removal of 0 bases from V and 14 bases from J, the junction contained 16 bases not matched to a gene. The CDR3 consists of 17 residues. The CDR3 DNA reads TGTGCCAGCAGCCAAGATGCGGGTGGGACTAGCGGCAAATTTCTGTATTTT. As protein: CASSQDAGGTSGKFLYF.

The sample holds one count of this clone. The genes are TRBV5-4 and TRBJ2-7; 8 positions agree with TRBD2. Unmatched junction bases numbered 9, after V lost 4 bases and J lost 3 bases. Germline-derived CDR1 and CDR2 are SGHNT and YYREEE (reference sequence). This CDR3 is built from 15 residues. The CDR3 nucleotides read TGTGCCAGCAGCCACGCCGGGACTAGTAGCTACGAGCAGTACTTC. This translates into CASSHAGTSSYEQYF.

This chain links TRBV6-5 with TRBJ2-1; TRBD1 might be the D (6 bases). V was cut by 2 bases and J by 7 bases, with 12 bases left in between. CDR3 length: 14 amino acids. In germline, CDR1 is MNHEY, CDR2 SVGAGI. The CDR3 region is CASSYLGGTNEQFF. DNA for the CDR3: TGTGCCAGCAGTTACCTAGGGGGTACAAATGAGCAGTTCTTC.

CDR3 in amino acids: CASSPLREAFF. CDR3 nucleotide sequence: TGTGCCAGCAGCCCCCTCAGAGAAGCTTTCTTT. The rearrangement uses TRBV9 and TRBJ1-1, with D unresolved. The CDR3 covers 11 residues. The germline gives CDR1 SGDLS, CDR2 YYNGEE. Between the trimmed V and J ends, which lost 4 bases and 8 bases, there was a span of 9 bases.

This chain uses TRBV19 with TRBJ2-7, with D possibly being TRBD1 (6 bases). V was cut by 5 bases and J by 1 base, with 12 bases left in between. The CDR3 loop spans 14 amino acids. In germline, CDR1 is LNHDA, CDR2 SQIVND (reference sequence). CDR3 coding DNA: TGTGCCAGTAGTGAAAGGGGGAAATCCTACGAGCAGTACTTC. Translating it yields CASSERGKSYEQYF. Based on the CDR3 plus reference TRBV19 and TRBJ2-7, the full variable domain is DGGITQSPKYLFRKEGQNVTLSCEQNLNHDAMYWYRQDPGQGLRLIYYSQIVNDFQKGDIAEGYSVSREKKESFPLTVTSAQKNPTAFYLCASSERGKSYEQYFGPGTRLTVT.

The chain has TRBV5-1 and TRBJ2-2; 11 bases are shared with TRBD2. The length of the CDR3 is 16 residues. Germline V gene sequence: CDR1 SGHRS, CDR2 YFSETQ. V was pared by 0 bases and J by 7 bases, with 5 bases of the junction left unmatched. The CDR3 sequence: CASSLGLAGGGGELFF. CDR3 DNA sequence: TGCGCCAGCAGCTTGGGGCTAGCGGGAGGCGGCGGGGAGCTGTTTTTT.

In the case of this clone: Other DNA variants within this sample encode the same CDR3. The CDR3 coding sequence is TGTGCCTGGAGTGGGACAAACGATCAGCCCCAGCATTTT. Its protein product is CAWSGTNDQPQHF. The rearrangement uses TRBV30 and TRBJ1-5, with a tentative D call TRBD1 (5 bases). This CDR3 is built from 13 residues. Trimming shortened V by 1 base and J by 5 bases, and 9 bases separated the two germline ends. Germline CDR1 and CDR2: GTSNPN and SVGIG (reference sequence).

By share, this clone counts as medium-sized. The chain joins TRBV7-2 to TRBJ1-4, with D maybe TRBD1 (6 bases). The CDR3 is made up of 16 amino acids. V lost 1 base, J lost 3 bases, and 12 bases lay in between. Germline loops: CDR1 SGHTA, CDR2 FQGNSA. DNA of the CDR3: TGTGCCAGCAGCTTAGGAGGGCAGGGGTCTAATGAAAAACTGTTTTTT. Translated: CASSLGGQGSNEKLFF.

This CDR3 is CASSLEQPTFYGYTF. The CDR3, as DNA: TGTGCCAGCAGCTTGGAACAGCCCACCTTCTATGGCTACACCTTC. V and J are TRBV5-4 and TRBJ1-2, with D uncertain. In germline, CDR1 is SGHNT, CDR2 YYREEE (reference sequence). This CDR3 comprises 15 residues. Trimming left V 0 bases short and J 4 bases short, with 13 bases between. The full variable domain, completed using reference TRBV5-4 and TRBJ1-2, is ETGVTQSPTHLIKTRGQQVTLRCSSQSGHNTVSWYQQALGQGPQFIFQYYREEENGRGNFPPRFSGLQFPNYSSELNVNALELDDSALYLCASSLEQPTFYGYTFGSGTRLTVV.

This clone was observed a single time. The V and J genes are TRBV9 and TRBJ2-2; 14 bases align to TRBD2. The CDR3 is 18 residues long. V dropped 5 bases and J dropped 6; count of bases not matched to a gene: 12. Germline V CDR1 and CDR2: SGDLS, YYNGEE. The CDR3 is CASSGTGTSGRVSGELFF. The CDR3 nucleotides are TGTGCCAGCAGTGGTACCGGGACTAGCGGGAGAGTTTCCGGGGAGCTGTTTTTT. The variable domain in full, with the rest retrieved from reference TRBV9 and TRBJ2-2, is DSGVTQTPKHLITATGQRVTLRCSPRSGDLSVYWYQQSLDQGLQFLIQYYNGEERAKGNILERFSAQQFPDLHSELNLSSLELGDSALYFCASSGTGTSGRVSGELFFGEGSRLTVL.

This clone was found a few times. The chain combines TRBV5-1 with TRBJ1-1, with D possibly matching TRBD1 (5 bases). Germline CDR1 is SGHRS and CDR2 is YFSETQ. The CDR3 extends over 14 amino acids. V was pared by 4 bases and J by 1 base, with 11 bases between. CDR3 sequence reads: CASSPGLQNTEAFF. CDR3 bases: TGCGCCAGCAGCCCGGGACTCCAGAACACTGAAGCTTTCTTT.

To note about this clone: At one boundary the junction diverges from the germline segment, which might be a read error. This chain links TRBV7-7 with TRBJ1-3; no clear D gene. CDR1 is SSHAT, CDR2 FNYEAQ, per germline (reference sequence). The CDR3 has 13 amino acids. CDR3 region: CASSSDSGNTIYF. CDR3 bases: TGTGCTAGCAGCTCGGACTCTGGAAACACCATATATTTT.

The chain recombines TRBV13 with TRBJ2-7; maybe TRBD2 (5 bases). Germline CDR1 reads PRHDT; CDR2 reads FYEKMQ (reference sequence). The CDR3 contains 14 residues. The germline V and J ends were trimmed by 2 bases and 4 bases, with 12 bases remaining between them. CDR3 amino acids: CASSLFSGSYEQYF. Here the CDR3 DNA reads TGTGCCAGCAGCTTATTCAGCGGAAGTTACGAGCAGTACTTC.